This TCR beta chain was captured by sequencing in a study of CXCR3-negative and CXCR3-positive naive CD8 T cells. Study-level findings and limits: Hydrophobicity was higher for TRB CDR3s found in CXCR3-positive naive cells than in CXCR3-negative naive cells. Similar TRBV-TRBJ usage was seen in naive cells (both CXCR3-negative and CXCR3-positive), but memory cells differed.

CDR1 and CDR2 from the germline V gene are MGHRA and YSYEKL. This CDR3 has 16 amino acids. Carrying UMI labels, the TRB cDNA libraries were prepared through 5' RACE. TCRdb re-called the 5' RACE reads, yielding one record per CDR3 amino acid sequence without DNA. The listing records 120,000 to 150,000 distinct CDR3 sequences. The sorting of each CD8+ T cell subset was done in triplicate, at some 270,000 cells each. A remark on this clonotype: Its antigen is undetermined.

This chain links TRBV4-1 with TRBJ2-1; with no DNA, the TCRdb D assignment of TRBD2 cannot be verified. The receptor's source is a human donor in good health. Some clones in this sample may be carry-over from other donors' samples. Sequencing input: naive CXCR3+ CD8+ T cells from blood. The subset is: CD45RO-CCR7+CD27+CD95- naive CD8+ T cells expressing CXCR3 (TNR3+). The CDR3: CASSQPSQQTFGEQFF.